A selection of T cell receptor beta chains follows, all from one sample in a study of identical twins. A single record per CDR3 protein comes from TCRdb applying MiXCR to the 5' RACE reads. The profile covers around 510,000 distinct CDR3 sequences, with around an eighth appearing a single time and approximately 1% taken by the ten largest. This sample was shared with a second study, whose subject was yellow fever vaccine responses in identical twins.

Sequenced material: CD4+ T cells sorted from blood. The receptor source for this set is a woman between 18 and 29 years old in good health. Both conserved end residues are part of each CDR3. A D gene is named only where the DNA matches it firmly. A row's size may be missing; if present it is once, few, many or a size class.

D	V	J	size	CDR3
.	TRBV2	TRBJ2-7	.	CAGRRQEHYEQYF
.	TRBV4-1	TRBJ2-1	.	CASSRPGQTPYNEQFF
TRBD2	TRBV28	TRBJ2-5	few	CASSPSGGVETQYF
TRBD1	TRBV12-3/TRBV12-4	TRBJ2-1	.	CASSSNRQGSYNEQFF
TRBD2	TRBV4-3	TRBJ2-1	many	CASSQLAGGPWGRNEQFF
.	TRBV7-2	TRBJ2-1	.	CASSIPGVFPQFF
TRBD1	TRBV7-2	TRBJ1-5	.	CASSSGQGQSQPQHF
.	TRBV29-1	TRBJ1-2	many	CSVEGREGYTF
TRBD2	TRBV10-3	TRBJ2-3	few	CAISEAGTGDTQYF
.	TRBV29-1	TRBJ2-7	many	CSVDVGQGYEQYF